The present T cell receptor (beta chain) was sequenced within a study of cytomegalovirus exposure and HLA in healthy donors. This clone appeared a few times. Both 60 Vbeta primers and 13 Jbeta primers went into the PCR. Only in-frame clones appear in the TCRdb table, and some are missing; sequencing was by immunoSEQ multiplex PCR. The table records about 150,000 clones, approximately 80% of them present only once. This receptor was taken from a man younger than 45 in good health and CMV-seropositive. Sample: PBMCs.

The CDR3 DNA is TGTGCCAGCAGTTTGGCAGGCCGCACAGATACGCAGTATTTT. This sequence encodes CASSLAGRTDTQYF. The gene calls are TRBV6-6 and TRBJ2-3; D remains unclear. CDR1 is MNHNY, CDR2 SVGAGI, per germline (reference sequence). With 4 bases removed from V and 1 base from J, the gap between germline ends came to 9 bases. This CDR3 region has 14 residues.